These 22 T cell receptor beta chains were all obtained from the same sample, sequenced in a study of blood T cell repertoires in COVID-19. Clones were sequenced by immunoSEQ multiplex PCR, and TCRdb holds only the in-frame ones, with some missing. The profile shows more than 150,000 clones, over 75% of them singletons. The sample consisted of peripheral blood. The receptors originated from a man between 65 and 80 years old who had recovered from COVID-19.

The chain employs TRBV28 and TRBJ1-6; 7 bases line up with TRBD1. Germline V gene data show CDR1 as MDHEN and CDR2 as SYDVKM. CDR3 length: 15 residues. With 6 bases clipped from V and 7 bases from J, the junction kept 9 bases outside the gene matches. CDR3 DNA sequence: TGTGCCAGCAGCCCTACGACAGGGTCCAATTCACCCCTCCACTTT. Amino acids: CASSPTTGSNSPLHF.

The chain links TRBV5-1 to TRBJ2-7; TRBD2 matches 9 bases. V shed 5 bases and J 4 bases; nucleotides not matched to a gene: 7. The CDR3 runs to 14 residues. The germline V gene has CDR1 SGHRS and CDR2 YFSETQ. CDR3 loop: CASRPITSGYEQYF. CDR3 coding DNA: TGCGCCAGCAGACCTATAACTAGCGGGTACGAGCAGTACTTC.

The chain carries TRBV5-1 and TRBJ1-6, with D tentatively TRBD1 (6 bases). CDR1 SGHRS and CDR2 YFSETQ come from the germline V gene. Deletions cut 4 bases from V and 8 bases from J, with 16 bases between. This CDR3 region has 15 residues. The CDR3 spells CASSAGAGFYSPLHF. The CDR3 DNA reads TGCGCCAGCAGCGCGGGGGCAGGGTTCTATTCACCCCTCCACTTT.

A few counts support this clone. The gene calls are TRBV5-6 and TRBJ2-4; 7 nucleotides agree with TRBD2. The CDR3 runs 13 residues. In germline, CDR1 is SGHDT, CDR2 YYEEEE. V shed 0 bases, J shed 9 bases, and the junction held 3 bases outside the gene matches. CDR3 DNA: TGTGCCAGCAGCTTGGGGCGGGAGAGCATTCAGTACTTC. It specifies CASSLGRESIQYF.

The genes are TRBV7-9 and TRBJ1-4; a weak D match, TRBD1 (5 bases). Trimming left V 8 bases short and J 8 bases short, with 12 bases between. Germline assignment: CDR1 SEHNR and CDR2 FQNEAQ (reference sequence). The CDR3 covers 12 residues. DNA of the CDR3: TGTGCCAGCGGACAACTCAAAGAAAAACTGTTTTTT. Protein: CASGQLKEKLFF.

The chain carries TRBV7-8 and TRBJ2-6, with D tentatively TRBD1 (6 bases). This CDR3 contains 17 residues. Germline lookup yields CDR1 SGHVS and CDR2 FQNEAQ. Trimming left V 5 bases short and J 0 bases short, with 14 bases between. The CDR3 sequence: CASSGWTAPSGANVLTF. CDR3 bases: TGTGCCAGCAGCGGATGGACAGCTCCCTCTGGGGCCAACGTCCTGACTTTC.

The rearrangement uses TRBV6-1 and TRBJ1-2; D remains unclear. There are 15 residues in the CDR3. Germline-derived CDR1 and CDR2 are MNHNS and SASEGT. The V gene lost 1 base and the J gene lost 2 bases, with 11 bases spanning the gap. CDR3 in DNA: TGTGCCAGCAGTGAAGTGGGCCGGGGAAACTATGGCTACACCTTC. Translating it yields CASSEVGRGNYGYTF.

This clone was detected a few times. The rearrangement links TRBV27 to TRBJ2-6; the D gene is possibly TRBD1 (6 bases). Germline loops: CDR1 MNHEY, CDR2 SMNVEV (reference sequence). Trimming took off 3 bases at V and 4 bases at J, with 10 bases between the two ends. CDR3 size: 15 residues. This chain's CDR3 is CASSFEGVGANVLTF. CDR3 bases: TGTGCCAGCAGTTTCGAGGGGGTCGGGGCCAACGTCCTGACTTTC. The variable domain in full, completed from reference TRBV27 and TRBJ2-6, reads EAQVTQNPRYLITVTGKKLTVTCSQNMNHEYMSWYRQDPGLGLRQIYYSMNVEVTDKGDVPEGYKVSRKEKRNFPLILESPSPNQTSLYFCASSFEGVGANVLTFGAGSRLTVL.

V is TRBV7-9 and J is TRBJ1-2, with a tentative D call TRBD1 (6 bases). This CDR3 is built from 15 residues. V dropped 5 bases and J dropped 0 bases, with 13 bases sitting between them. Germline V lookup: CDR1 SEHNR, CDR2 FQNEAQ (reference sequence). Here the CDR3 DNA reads TGTGCCAGCAGCGTTACAGGGAGTTCTAACTATGGCTACACCTTC. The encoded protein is CASSVTGSSNYGYTF. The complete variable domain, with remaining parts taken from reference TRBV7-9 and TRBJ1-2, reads DTGVSQNPRHKITKRGQNVTFRCDPISEHNRLYWYRQTLGQGPEFLTYFQNEAQLEKSRLLSDRFSAERPKGSFSTLEIQRTEQGDSAMYLCASSVTGSSNYGYTFGSGTRLTVV.

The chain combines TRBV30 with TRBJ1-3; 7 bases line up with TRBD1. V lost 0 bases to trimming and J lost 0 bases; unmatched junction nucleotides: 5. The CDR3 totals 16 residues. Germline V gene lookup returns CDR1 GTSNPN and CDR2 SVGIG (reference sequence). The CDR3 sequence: CAWSVDRASSGNTIYF. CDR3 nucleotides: TGTGCCTGGAGTGTCGACAGGGCGAGCTCTGGAAACACCATATATTTT.

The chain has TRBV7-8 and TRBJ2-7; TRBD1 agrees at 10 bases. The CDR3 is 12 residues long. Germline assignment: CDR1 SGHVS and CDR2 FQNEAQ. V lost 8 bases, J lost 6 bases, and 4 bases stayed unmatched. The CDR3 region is CASAGQGTEQYF. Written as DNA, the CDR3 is TGTGCCAGCGCGGGACAGGGGACCGAGCAGTACTTC.

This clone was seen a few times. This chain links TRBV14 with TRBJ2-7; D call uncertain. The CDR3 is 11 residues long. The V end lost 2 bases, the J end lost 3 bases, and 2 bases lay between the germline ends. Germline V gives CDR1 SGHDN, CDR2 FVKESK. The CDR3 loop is CASSQHYEQYF. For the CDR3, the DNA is TGTGCCAGCAGCCAACACTACGAGCAGTACTTC.

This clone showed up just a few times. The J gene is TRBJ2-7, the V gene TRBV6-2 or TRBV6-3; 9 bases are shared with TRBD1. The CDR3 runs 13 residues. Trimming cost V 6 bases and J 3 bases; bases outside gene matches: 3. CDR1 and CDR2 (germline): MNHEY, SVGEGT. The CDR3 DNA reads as TGTGCCAGCAGCCGGACAGGGGACTACGAGCAGTACTTC. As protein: CASSRTGDYEQYF.

As DNA, the CDR3 is TGTGCCAGCAGCCCGACGAGCGGTGGGGCCTACGAGCAGTACTTC. The encoded protein is CASSPTSGGAYEQYF. The chain couples TRBV3-1 (or the pseudogene TRBV3-2) to TRBJ2-7, with a weak D call TRBD2 (5 bases). Looked up from germline, CDR1 is LGHDT and CDR2 is YNNKEL (reference sequence). The CDR3 runs to 15 residues. Trimming shortened V by 4 bases and J by 2 bases, and 15 bases separated the two germline ends.

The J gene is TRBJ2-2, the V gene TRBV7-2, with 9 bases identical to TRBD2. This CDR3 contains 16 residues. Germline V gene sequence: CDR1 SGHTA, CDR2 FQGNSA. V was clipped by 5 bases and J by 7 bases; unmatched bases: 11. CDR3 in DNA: TGTGCCAGCAGCCCATCCGCAGCGGGAGGACGCGGGGAGCTGTTTTTT. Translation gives CASSPSAAGGRGELFF.

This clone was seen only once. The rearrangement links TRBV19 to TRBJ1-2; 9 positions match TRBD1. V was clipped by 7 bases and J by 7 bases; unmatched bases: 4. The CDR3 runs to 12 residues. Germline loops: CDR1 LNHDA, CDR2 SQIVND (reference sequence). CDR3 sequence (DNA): TGTGCCAGTACTACGACAGGGGGTGGCTACACCTTC. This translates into CASTTTGGGYTF.

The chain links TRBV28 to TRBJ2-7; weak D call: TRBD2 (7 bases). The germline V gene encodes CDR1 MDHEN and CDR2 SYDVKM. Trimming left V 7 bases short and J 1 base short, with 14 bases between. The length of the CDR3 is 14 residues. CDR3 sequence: CASKGGGGSYEQYF. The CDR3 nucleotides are TGTGCCAGCAAGGGAGGGGGAGGTTCCTACGAGCAGTACTTC.

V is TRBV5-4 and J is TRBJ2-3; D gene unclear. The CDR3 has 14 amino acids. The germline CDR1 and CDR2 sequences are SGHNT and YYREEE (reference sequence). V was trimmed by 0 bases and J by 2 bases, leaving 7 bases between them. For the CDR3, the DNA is TGTGCCAGCAGCTTGGCCAGTTACACAGATACGCAGTATTTT. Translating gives CASSLASYTDTQYF.

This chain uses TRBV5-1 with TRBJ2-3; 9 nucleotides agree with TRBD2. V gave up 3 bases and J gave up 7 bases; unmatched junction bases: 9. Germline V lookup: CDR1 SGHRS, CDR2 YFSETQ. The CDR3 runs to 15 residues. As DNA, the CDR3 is TGCGCCAGCAGCTCGAGCGGGAGGAATGGTAATACGCAGTATTTT. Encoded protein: CASSSSGRNGNTQYF.

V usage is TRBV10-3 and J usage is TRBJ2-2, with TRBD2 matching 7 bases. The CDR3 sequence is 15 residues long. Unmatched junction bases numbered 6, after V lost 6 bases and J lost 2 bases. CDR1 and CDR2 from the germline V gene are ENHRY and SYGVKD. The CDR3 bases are TGTGCCATCAGCGACGGGACTACCAACACCGGGGAGCTGTTTTTT. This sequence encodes CAISDGTTNTGELFF.

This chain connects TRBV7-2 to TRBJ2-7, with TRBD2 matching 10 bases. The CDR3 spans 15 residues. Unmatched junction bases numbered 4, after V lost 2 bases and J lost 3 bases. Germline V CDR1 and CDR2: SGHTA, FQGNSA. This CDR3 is CASSLRGTSDYEQYF. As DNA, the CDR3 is TGTGCCAGCAGCTTAAGAGGGACTAGCGACTACGAGCAGTACTTC.

The CDR3 sequence is CASSHYREGDTQYF. The CDR3 DNA reads as TGCGCCAGCAGCCACTACCGCGAGGGAGATACGCAGTATTTT. The rearrangement links TRBV4-1 to TRBJ2-3; a weak D match, TRBD2 (5 bases). The CDR3 sequence is 14 residues long. The V gene lost 3 bases and the J gene lost 5 bases, with 12 bases spanning the gap. CDR1 and CDR2 (germline): MGHRA, YSYEKL.